This TCR beta chain was obtained from a study of regulatory and conventional T cells in RAG deficiency. General study findings and limits: Patient subsets had shorter CDR3s; Omenn Treg-Tconv overlap exceeded 90%. Shannon entropy was markedly lower and Simpson indices higher in RAG-deficient patients than control T-cell subsets. Other subsets showed about 10-fold reductions, but Treg unique TCR beta sequences fell roughly 96-fold in these patients.

The sorted conventional CD4+ T cells were CD25-low and CD127-high, with genomic DNA sequenced. The germline CDR1 and CDR2 sequences are SGHRS and YFSETQ. The CDR3 runs 15 residues. V was pared by 5 bases and J by 3 bases, with 17 bases between. Clones were read by immunoSEQ multiplex PCR, and TCRdb kept only the in-frame ones, dropping some. The sample carries 25,000 to 35,000 clones, roughly 96% recorded once. Remarks on this clone: What it binds is not known.

The same sample was also used in a study of regulatory T cells. That work contributes: Amplification used 52 TRBV primers and 13 TRBJ primers. Skewed V and J usage and few unique V-J pairs marked patient repertoires, most in Tregs.

The source of this sequence is a human donor in good health. The V call is TRBV5-1, the J call TRBJ1-1; D is undetermined. Sequenced sample: CD25- CD4+ T cells sorted from blood. CDR3 nucleotide sequence: TGCGCCAGCAGTACGTATCAGGAGGTCGACACTGAAGCTTTCTTT. Its protein is CASSTYQEVDTEAFF. Complete variable domain (other parts from reference TRBV5-1 and TRBJ1-1): KAGVTQTPRYLIKTRGQQVTLSCSPISGHRSVSWYQQTPGQGLQFLFEYFSETQRNKGNFPGRFSGRQFSNSRSEMNVSTLELGDSALYLCASSTYQEVDTEAFFGQGTRLTVV.